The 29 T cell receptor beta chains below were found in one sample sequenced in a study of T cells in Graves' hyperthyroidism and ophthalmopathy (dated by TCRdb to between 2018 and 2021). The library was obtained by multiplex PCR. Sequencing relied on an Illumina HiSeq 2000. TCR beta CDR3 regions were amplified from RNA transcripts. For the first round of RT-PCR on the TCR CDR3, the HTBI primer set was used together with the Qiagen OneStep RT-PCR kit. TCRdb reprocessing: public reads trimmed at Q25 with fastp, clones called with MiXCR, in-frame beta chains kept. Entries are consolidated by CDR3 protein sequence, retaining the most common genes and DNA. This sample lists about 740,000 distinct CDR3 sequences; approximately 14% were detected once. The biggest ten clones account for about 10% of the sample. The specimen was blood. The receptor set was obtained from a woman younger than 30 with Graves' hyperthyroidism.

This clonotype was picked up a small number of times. The CDR3 protein is CASSLWGGFNEQFF. For the CDR3, the DNA is TGTGCCAGCAGTTTATGGGGGGGATTCAATGAGCAGTTCTTC. The chain carries TRBV27 and TRBJ2-1; TRBD2 aligns across 7 bases. Per the germline V gene, CDR1 is MNHEY and CDR2 is SMNVEV (reference sequence). This CDR3 comprises 14 residues. J lost 6 bases, V lost 1 base, and 3 bases had no gene match.

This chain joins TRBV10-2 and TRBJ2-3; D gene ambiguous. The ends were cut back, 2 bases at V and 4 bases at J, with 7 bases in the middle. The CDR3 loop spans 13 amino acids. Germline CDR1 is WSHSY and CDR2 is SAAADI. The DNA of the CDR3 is TGCGCCAGCAGTGAGACCGTGCCAGATACGCAGTATTTT. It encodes CASSETVPDTQYF.

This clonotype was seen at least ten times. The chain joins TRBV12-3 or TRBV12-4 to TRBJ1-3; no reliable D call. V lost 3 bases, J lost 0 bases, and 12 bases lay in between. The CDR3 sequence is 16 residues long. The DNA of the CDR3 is TGTGCCAGCAGTTTTTCCACCTTAGCCTCTGGAAACACCATATATTTT. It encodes CASSFSTLASGNTIYF.

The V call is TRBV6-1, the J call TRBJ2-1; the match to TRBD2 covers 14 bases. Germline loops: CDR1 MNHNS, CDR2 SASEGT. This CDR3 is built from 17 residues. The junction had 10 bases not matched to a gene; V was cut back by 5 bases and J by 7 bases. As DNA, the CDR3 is TGTGCCAGCAGTACCACCGGGACTAGCGGGAGTAGGAATGAGCAGTTCTTC. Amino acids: CASSTTGTSGSRNEQFF.

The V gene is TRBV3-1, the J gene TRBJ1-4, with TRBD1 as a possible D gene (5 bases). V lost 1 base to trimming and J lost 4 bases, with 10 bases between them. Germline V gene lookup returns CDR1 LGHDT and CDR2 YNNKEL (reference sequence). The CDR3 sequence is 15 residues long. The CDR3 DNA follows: TGTGCCAGCAGCCAAGGCGACAGATATAATGAAAAACTGTTTTTT. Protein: CASSQGDRYNEKLFF.

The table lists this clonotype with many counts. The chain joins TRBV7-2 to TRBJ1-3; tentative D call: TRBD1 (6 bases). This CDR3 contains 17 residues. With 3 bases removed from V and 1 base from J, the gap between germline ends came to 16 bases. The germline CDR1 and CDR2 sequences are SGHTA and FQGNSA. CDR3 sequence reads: CASSLNLRDTSGNTIYF. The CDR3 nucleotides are TGTGCCAGCAGCTTGAACCTCCGGGACACTTCTGGAAACACCATATATTTT.

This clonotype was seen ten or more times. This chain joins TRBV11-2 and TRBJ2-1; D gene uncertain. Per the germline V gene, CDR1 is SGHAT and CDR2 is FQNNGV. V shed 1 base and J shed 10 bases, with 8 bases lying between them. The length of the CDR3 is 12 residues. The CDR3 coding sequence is TGTGCCAGCAGCTTAGTTCCAGACGAGCAGTTCTTC. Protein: CASSLVPDEQFF.

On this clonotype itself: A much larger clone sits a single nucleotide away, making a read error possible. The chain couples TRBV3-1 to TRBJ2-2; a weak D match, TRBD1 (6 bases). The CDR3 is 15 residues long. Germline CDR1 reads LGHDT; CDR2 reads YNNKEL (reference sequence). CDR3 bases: TGTACCAGCAGCCAAGCTCGGACAGTAACCGGGGAGCTGTTTTTT. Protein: CTSSQARTVTGELFF.

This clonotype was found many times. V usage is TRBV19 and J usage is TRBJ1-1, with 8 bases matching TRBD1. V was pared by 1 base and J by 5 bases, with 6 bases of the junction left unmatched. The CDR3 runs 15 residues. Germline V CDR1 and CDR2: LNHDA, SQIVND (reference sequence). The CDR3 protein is CASSIVGQGSTEAFF. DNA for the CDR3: TGTGCCAGTAGTATAGTTGGACAGGGTTCGACTGAAGCTTTCTTT.

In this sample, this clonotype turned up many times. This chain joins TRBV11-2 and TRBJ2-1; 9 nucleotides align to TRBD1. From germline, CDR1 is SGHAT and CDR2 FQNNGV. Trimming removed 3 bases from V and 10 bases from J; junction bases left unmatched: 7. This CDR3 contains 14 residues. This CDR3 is CASSFGTGSREQFF. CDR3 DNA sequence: TGTGCCAGCAGCTTCGGGACAGGGTCCCGGGAGCAGTTCTTC.

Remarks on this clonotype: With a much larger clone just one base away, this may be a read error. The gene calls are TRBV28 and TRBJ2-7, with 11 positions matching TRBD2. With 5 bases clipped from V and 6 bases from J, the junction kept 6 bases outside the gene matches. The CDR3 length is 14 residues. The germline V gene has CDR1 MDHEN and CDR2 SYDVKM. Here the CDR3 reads CASSAFSGRVEQYF. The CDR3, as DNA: TGTGCCAGCAGTGCATTTAGCGGGAGGGTCGAGCAGTACTTC.

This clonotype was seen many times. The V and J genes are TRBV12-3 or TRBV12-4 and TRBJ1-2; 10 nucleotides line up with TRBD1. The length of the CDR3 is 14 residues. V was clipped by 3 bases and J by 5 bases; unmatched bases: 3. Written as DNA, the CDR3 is TGTGCCAGCAGTTTCGGGGGACAGGGGTATGGCTACACCTTC. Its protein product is CASSFGGQGYGYTF.

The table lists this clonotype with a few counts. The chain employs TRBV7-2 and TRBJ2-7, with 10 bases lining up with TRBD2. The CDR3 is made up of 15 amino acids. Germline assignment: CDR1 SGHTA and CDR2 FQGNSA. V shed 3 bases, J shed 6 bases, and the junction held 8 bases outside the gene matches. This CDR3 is CASSLPLAGVAEQYF. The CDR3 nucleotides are TGTGCCAGCAGCTTGCCCCTAGCGGGAGTGGCCGAGCAGTACTTC.

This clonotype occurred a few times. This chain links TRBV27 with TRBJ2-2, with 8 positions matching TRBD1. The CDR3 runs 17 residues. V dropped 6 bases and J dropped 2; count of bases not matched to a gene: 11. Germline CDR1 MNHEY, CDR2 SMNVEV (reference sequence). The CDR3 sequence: CASSQFRTGRNTGELFF. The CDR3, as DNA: TGTGCCAGCAGCCAATTTCGGACAGGGCGTAACACCGGGGAGCTGTTTTTT.

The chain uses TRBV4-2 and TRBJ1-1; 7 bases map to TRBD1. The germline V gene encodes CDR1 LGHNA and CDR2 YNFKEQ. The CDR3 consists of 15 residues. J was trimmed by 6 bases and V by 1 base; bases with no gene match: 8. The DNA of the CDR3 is TGTGCCAGCAGCCAAGTATCGACAGGGTTGGCTGAAGCTTTCTTT. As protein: CASSQVSTGLAEAFF.

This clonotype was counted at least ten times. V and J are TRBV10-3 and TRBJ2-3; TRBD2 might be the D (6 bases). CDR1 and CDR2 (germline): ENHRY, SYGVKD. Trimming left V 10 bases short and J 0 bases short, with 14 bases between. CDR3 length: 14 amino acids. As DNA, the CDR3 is TGTGCCACCTGCCCGGGGACTAGCACAGATACGCAGTATTTT. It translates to CATCPGTSTDTQYF.

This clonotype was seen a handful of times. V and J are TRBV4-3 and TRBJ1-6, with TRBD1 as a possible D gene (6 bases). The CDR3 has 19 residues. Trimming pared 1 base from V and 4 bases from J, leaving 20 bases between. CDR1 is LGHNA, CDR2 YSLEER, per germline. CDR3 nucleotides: TGCGCCAGCAGCCAAGCCCTCCCCACTACAGGGACGTATAATTCACCCCTCCACTTT. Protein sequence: CASSQALPTTGTYNSPLHF.

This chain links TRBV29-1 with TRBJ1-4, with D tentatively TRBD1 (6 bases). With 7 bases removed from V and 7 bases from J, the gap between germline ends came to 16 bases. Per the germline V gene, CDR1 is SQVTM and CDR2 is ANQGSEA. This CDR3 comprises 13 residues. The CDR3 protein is CSGKQGGGEKLFF. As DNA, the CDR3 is TGCAGCGGGAAACAGGGAGGTGGTGAAAAACTGTTTTTT.

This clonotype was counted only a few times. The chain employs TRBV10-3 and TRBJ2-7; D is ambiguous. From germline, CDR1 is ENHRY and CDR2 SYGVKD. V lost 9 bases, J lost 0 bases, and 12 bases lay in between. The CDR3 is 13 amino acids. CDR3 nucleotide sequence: TGTGCCATTAGGACGGTCAGCTCCTACGAGCAGTACTTC. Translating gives CAIRTVSSYEQYF.

CDR3 in DNA: TGTGCCAGCAGTCCACCCCTCCGGGCAGGCGGGACCCAGTACTTC. Translation gives CASSPPLRAGGTQYF. This sequence joins TRBV6-1 and TRBJ2-5; D remains ambiguous. Germline V CDR1 and CDR2: MNHNS, SASEGT. The CDR3 contains 15 residues. The V and J ends lost 5 bases and 7 bases respectively, with 20 bases between them.

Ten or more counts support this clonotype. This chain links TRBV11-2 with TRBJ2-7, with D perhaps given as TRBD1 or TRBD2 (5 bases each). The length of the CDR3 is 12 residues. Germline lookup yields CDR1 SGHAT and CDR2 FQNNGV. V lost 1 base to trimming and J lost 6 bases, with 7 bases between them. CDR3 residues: CASSLVGVEQYF. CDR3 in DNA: TGTGCCAGCAGCTTAGTGGGGGTCGAGCAGTACTTC.

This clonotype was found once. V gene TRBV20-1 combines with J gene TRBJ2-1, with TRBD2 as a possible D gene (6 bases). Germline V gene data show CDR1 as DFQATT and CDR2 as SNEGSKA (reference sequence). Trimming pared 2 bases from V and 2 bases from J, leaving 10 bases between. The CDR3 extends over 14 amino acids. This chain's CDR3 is CSARSGLTYNEQFF. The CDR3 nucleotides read TGCAGTGCTAGATCGGGACTTACCTACAATGAGCAGTTCTTC.

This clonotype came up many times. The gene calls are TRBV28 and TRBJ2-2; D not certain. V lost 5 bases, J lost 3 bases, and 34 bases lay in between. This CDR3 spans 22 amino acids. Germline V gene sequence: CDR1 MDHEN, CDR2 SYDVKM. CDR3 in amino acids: CASSPPSPLGRLTPRDTGELFF. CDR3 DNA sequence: TGTGCCAGCAGTCCCCCATCCCCCCTTGGGCGGCTCACACCCCGGGACACCGGGGAGCTGTTTTTT.

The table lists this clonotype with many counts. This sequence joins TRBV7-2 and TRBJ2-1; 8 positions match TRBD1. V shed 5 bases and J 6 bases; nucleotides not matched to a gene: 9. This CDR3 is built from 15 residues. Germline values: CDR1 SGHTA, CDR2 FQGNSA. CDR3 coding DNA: TGTGCCAGCAGCAACGAGGACAGGGAAGTCAATGAGCAGTTCTTC. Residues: CASSNEDREVNEQFF.

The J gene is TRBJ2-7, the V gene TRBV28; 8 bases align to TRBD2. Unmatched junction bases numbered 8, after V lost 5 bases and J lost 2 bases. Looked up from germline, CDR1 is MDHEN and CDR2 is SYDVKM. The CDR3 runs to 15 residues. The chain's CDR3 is CASSPPGLGAYEQYF. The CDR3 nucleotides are TGTGCCAGCAGTCCTCCGGGACTAGGGGCCTACGAGCAGTACTTC.

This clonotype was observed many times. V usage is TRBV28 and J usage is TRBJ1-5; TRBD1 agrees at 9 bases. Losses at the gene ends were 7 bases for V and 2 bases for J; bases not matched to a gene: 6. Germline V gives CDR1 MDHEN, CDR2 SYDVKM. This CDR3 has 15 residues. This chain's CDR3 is CASNYRDRGNQPQHF. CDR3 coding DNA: TGTGCCAGCAATTACCGGGACAGGGGCAATCAGCCCCAGCATTTT.

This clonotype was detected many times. CDR3 DNA sequence: TGCAGTGCGGGAGGGGGACAAACGAACCGCTATGGCTACACCTTC. This translates into CSAGGGQTNRYGYTF. The J gene is TRBJ1-2, the V gene TRBV20-1; possibly TRBD1 for D (6 bases). The CDR3 consists of 15 residues. CDR1 DFQATT and CDR2 SNEGSKA come from the germline V gene (reference sequence). Trimming shortened V by 6 bases and J by 4 bases, and 21 bases separated the two germline ends.

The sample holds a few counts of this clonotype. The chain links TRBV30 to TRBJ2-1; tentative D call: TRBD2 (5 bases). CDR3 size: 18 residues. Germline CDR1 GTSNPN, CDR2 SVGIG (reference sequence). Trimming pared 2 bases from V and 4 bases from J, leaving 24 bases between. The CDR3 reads CAWSPPAVWRALYNEQFF. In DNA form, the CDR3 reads TGTGCCTGGAGTCCCCCCGCGGTGTGGCGGGCTTTGTACAATGAGCAGTTCTTC.

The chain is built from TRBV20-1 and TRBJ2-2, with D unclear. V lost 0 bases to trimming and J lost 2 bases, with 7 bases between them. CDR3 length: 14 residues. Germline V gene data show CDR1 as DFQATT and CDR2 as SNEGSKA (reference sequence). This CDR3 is CSARDWENTGELFF. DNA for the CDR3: TGCAGTGCTAGAGATTGGGAAAACACCGGGGAGCTGTTTTTT.